A selection of T cell receptor beta chains follows, all from one sample in a study of tumor and adjacent non-tumor tissue in lung cancer. TCRdb analysed the multiplex PCR reads with MiXCR anew, one entry per CDR3 protein. The repertoire holds about 60,000 distinct CDR3 sequences, with about 61% as singletons. Sequenced material: distant non-tumor lung tissue. The receptors originated from a man in his sixties or seventies with non-small cell lung cancer. Each CDR3 is given with its conserved first and last residue. The order of the fields is clone size, V gene, J gene, D gene, CDR3 protein, CDR3 DNA. D genes are given only for firm matches. Expanded clones are given a class, and other clones once, few, many or no size at all.

size: NA
V: TRBV4-1
J: TRBJ1-5
D: NA
CDR3: CASSQKLTSNQPQHF
DNA: TGCGCCAGCAGCCAAAAGTTGACTAGCAATCAGCCTCAGCATTTT

size: NA
V: TRBV4-1
J: TRBJ2-7
D: NA
CDR3: CAGSTNYEQYF
DNA: TGCGCCGGCAGCACTAACTACGAGCAGTACTTC

size: NA
V: TRBV28
J: TRBJ2-3
D: TRBD1
CDR3: CASMGTGGGTQYF
DNA: TGTGCCAGCATGGGGACAGGTGGTGGGACGCAGTATTTT

size: many
V: TRBV6-1
J: TRBJ2-1
D: TRBD2
CDR3: CASSRLAGDRFSGQFF
DNA: TGTGCCAGCAGTCGACTAGCGGGAGACAGATTTTCTGGGCAGTTCTTC

size: NA
V: TRBV29-1
J: TRBJ1-2
D: TRBD1
CDR3: CSTADRGSYGYTF
DNA: TGCAGCACCGCTGACAGGGGCAGCTATGGCTACACCTTC

size: NA
V: TRBV20-1
J: TRBJ2-7
D: NA
CDR3: CSARAIHLKALSYEQYF
DNA: TGCAGTGCTAGAGCGATACACCTAAAAGCGCTCTCCTACGAGCAGTATTTC

size: NA
V: TRBV5-4
J: TRBJ1-6
D: NA
CDR3: CANSFAGRRDSPLHF
DNA: TGCGCCAACAGCTTTGCAGGGCGGAGGGATTCACCCCTCCACTTT

size: few
V: TRBV10-3
J: TRBJ1-6
D: NA
CDR3: CAISADRSYNSPLHF
DNA: TGTGCCATCAGTGCCGACAGATCCTATAATTCACCCCTCCACTTT

size: NA
V: TRBV5-1
J: TRBJ2-3
D: TRBD1
CDR3: CASSLGGTGSDTQYF
DNA: TGCGCCAGCAGCTTGGGAGGGACAGGTTCAGATACGCAGTATTTT

size: NA
V: TRBV12-3/TRBV12-4
J: TRBJ1-5
D: NA
CDR3: CDSTRDNNQPQHF
DNA: TGTGACAGCACCCGGGACAACAATCAGCCTCAGCATTTT

size: many
V: TRBV6-1
J: TRBJ2-3
D: TRBD1
CDR3: CASEQGAHTDTQYF
DNA: TGTGCCAGCGAACAGGGGGCACACACAGATACGCAGTATTTT

size: NA
V: TRBV29-1
J: TRBJ2-7
D: NA
CDR3: CIIAGTQRSYEQYF
DNA: TGCATCATTGCCGGGACACAACGCTCCTACGAGCAGTACTTC

size: many
V: TRBV11-2
J: TRBJ2-3
D: NA
CDR3: CASSLDRADTQYF
DNA: TGTGCCAGCAGCTTAGACAGGGCTGATACGCAGTATTTT

size: NA
V: TRBV7-9
J: TRBJ2-3
D: TRBD1
CDR3: CASSGPGQGALTDTQYF
DNA: TGTGCCAGCAGCGGCCCAGGGCAGGGGGCACTCACAGATACGCAGTACTTT

size: few
V: TRBV11-3
J: TRBJ2-2
D: NA
CDR3: CATSTRGTGELFF
DNA: TGTGCCACTTCGACCAGGGGCACAGGGGAGCTGTTTTTT

size: many
V: TRBV11-2
J: TRBJ2-1
D: NA
CDR3: CASSPDYNEQFF
DNA: TGTGCCAGCAGCCCAGACTACAATGAGCAGTTCTTC

size: many
V: TRBV29-1
J: TRBJ2-3
D: TRBD1
CDR3: CSAAGTASTDTQYF
DNA: TGCAGCGCTGCCGGGACAGCTAGCACAGATACGCAGTATTTT

size: NA
V: TRBV20-1
J: TRBJ2-1
D: NA
CDR3: CRVEATSSSYNEQLF
DNA: TGCAGAGTCGAAGCGACCAGTAGCTCCTACAATGAGCAGCTCTTC

size: NA
V: TRBV11-1
J: TRBJ2-7
D: NA
CDR3: CASSLVRLMDSYEQYF
DNA: TGTGCCAGCAGCTTAGTGCGACTAATGGACTCCTACGAGCAATACTTC

size: NA
V: TRBV4-1
J: TRBJ2-7
D: TRBD2
CDR3: CASSQGRASGGYGQYF
DNA: TGCGCCAGCAGCCAAGGGAGGGCTAGCGGGGGCTACGGGCAGTACTTC

size: NA
V: TRBV7-8
J: TRBJ2-7
D: TRBD2
CDR3: CASSSSLAESSYEQYF
DNA: TGTGCCTCCAGCAGTTCCCTAGCGGAGAGCTCCTACGAGCAGTACTTC

size: many
V: TRBV11-2
J: TRBJ2-1
D: TRBD1
CDR3: CASSSRTGTGSNEQFF
DNA: TGTGCCAGCAGCTCACGCACCGGGACAGGGAGTAATGAGCAGTTCTTC

size: many
V: TRBV7-8
J: TRBJ2-1
D: NA
CDR3: CASSPRQYNEQFF
DNA: TGTGCCAGCAGCCCTCGACAGTACAATGAGCAGTTCTTC

size: few
V: TRBV11-3
J: TRBJ2-4
D: TRBD1
CDR3: CASSLNRGDSINIQYF
DNA: TGTGCCAGCAGCTTGAACAGGGGTGATTCCATAAACATTCAGTACTTT

size: few
V: TRBV24-1
J: TRBJ2-1
D: NA
CDR3: CATSGGFRNEQFF
DNA: TGTGCCACCAGTGGGGGCTTCAGGAATGAGCAGTTCTTC

size: many
V: TRBV2
J: TRBJ1-2
D: NA
CDR3: CASREEGYTF
DNA: TGTGCCAGCAGGGAGGAGGGCTACACCTTC

size: many
V: TRBV28
J: TRBJ2-3
D: NA
CDR3: CAIWESSTDTQYF
DNA: TGTGCCATCTGGGAGTCCAGCACAGATACGCAGTATTTT

size: NA
V: TRBV5-1
J: TRBJ2-1
D: NA
CDR3: CASSLDRAQFF
DNA: TGCGCCAGCAGCTTGGACAGGGCCCAGTTCTTC

size: NA
V: TRBV29-1
J: TRBJ1-2
D: NA
CDR3: CSATGVGTGYGYTF
DNA: TGCAGCGCCACGGGAGTGGGTACAGGATATGGCTACACCTTC

size: many
V: TRBV5-1
J: TRBJ2-7
D: NA
CDR3: CASSFTGNYEQYF
DNA: TGCGCCAGCAGCTTTACAGGGAACTACGAGCAGTACTTC

size: NA
V: TRBV12-3/TRBV12-4
J: TRBJ1-1
D: NA
CDR3: CASSLAAGLAEAFF
DNA: TGTGCCAGCAGTTTGGCGGCGGGACTTGCTGAAGCTTTCTTT